This T cell receptor (beta chain) was identified during a study of blood T cell repertoires in COVID-19. Overall study context: COVID-19 samples, acute and convalescent, were from the United States, Italy and Spain. T cells, B-cell-depleted T cells, or PBMCs provided the cDNA or gDNA that served as material.

Measured with immunoSEQ multiplex PCR; TCRdb has only the in-frame clones, and not every one. The sample consists of about 160,000 clones, approximately 95% of them appearing once. The junction had 6 bases not matched to a gene; V was cut back by 2 bases and J by 6 bases. Germline V CDR1 and CDR2: SGDLS, YYNGEE. The CDR3 spans 16 residues. This TCR came from a woman aged 45-65 years with acute or convalescent COVID-19. The V gene is TRBV9, the J gene TRBJ2-2, with 11 bases identical to TRBD2. Input material: peripheral blood. CDR3 sequence reads: CASSVSGGASPGELFF. CDR3 nucleotides: TGTGCCAGCAGCGTTAGCGGGGGGGCCTCTCCCGGGGAGCTGTTTTTT.